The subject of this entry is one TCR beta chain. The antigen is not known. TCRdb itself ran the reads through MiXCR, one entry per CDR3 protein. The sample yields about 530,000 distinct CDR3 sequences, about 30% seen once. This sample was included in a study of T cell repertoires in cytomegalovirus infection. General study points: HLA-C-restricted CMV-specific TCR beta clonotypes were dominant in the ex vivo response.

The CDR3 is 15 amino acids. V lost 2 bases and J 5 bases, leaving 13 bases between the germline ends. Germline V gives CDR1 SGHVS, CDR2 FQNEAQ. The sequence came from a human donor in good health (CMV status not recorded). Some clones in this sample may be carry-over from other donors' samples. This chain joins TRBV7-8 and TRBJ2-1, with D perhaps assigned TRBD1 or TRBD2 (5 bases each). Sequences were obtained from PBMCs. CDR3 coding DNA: TGTGCCAGCAGCTTAAACCGGGGACCTAACAATGAGCAGTTCTTC. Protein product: CASSLNRGPNNEQFF.